The clone carrying this TCR beta chain was seen a few times. No antigen is known for it. A much larger clone differs by one base, so this may be a read error. The sample is drawn from a study of T cells in Graves' hyperthyroidism and ophthalmopathy. Regarding the study as a whole: In blood, most of the thyroid clonotypes expanded above 0.001 were also present.

Germline-derived CDR1 and CDR2 are SNHLY and FYNNEI. This CDR3 contains 13 residues. Trimming shortened V by 6 bases and J by 7 bases, and 15 bases separated the two germline ends. Graves' hyperthyroidism showing no ophthalmopathy progression within 18 months was considered stable. RNA transcripts gave rise to amplified TCR beta CDR3 regions. When the TCR CDR3 underwent first-round RT-PCR, the HTBI primer set was used. TCRdb fed the multiplex PCR reads into MiXCR, producing one record per CDR3 protein. The data contain 400,000 to 500,000 distinct CDR3 sequences, about 15% of them singletons. This rearrangement joins TRBV2 to TRBJ1-2; D call uncertain. Sequencing input: blood. The TCR sequence derives from a woman between 18 and 29 years old with Graves' hyperthyroidism. CDR3 residues: CASRVIPRGGYTF. CDR3 DNA: TGTGCCAGCAGAGTAATCCCCCGAGGTGGCTACACCTTC.